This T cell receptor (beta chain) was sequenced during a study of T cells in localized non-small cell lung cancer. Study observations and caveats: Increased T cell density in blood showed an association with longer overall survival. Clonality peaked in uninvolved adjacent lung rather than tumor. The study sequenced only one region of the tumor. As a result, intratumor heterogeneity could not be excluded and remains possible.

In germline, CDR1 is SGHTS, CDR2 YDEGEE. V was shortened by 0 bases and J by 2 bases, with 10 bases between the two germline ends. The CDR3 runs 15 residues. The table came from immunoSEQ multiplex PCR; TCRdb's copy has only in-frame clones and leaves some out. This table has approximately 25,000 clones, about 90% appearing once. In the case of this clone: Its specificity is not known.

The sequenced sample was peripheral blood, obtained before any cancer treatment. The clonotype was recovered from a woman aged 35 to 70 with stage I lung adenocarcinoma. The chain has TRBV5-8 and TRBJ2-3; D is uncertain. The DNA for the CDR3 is TGTGCCAGCAGCTTGGGCCAGGCTTACACAGATACGCAGTATTTT. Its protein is CASSLGQAYTDTQYF.